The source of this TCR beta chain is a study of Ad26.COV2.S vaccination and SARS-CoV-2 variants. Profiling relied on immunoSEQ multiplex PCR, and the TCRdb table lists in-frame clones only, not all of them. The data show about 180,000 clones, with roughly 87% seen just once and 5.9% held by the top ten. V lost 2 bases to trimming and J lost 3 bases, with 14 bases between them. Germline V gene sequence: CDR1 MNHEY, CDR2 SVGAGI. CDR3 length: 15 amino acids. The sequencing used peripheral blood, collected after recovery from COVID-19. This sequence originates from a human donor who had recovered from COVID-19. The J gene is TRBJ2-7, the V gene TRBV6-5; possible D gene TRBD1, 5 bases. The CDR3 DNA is TGTGCCAGCAGTTACACGACAGTTAATATCTACGAGCAGTACTTC. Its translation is CASSYTTVNIYEQYF.